This T cell receptor (beta chain) was captured in a study of T cell changes during pregnancy in multiple sclerosis. This CDR3 contains 15 residues. Germline V gene lookup returns CDR1 SGHRS and CDR2 YFSETQ. Trimming removed 3 bases from V and 2 bases from J; junction bases left unmatched: 5. Only in-frame clones appear in the TCRdb table, and some are missing; sequencing was by immunoSEQ multiplex PCR. Here the sample spans roughly 38,000 clones, 90% being singletons. Sequenced here: CD8+ T cells from peripheral blood mononuclear cells, sampled in the first trimester of pregnancy. The sequence was collected from a female donor with multiple sclerosis, enrolled in a pregnancy study. The rearrangement links TRBV5-1 to TRBJ2-3; TRBD2 matches at 8 bases. CDR3 sequence (DNA): TGCGCCAGCAGCTCCCAACTAGCGGACACAGATACGCAGTATTTT. Protein: CASSSQLADTDTQYF.